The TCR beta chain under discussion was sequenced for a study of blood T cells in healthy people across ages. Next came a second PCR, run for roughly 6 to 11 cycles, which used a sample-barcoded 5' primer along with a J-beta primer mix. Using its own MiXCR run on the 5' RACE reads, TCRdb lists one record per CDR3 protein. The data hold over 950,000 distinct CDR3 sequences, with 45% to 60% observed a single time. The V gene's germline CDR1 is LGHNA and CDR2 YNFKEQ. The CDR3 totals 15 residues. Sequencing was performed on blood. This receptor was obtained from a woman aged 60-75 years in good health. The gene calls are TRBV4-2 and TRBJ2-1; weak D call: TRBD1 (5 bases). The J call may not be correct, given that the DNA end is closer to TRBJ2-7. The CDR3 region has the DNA TGTGCCAGCAGCCAAACAGGTCAAACCTACAATGAGCAGTACTTC. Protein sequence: CASSQTGQTYNEQYF.